This passage covers 23 T cell receptor beta chains from one sample sequenced in a study of cytomegalovirus exposure and HLA in healthy donors. Primers for the PCR totalled 60 Vbeta and 13 Jbeta. Repertoires were generated with immunoSEQ multiplex PCR, while TCRdb's copy carries only in-frame clones and drops some. The sample consists of fewer than 80,000 clones, roughly 71% of them appearing once. Sequenced: PBMCs. The receptors come from a woman aged 60 to 75 in good health and CMV-seropositive.

The count of this clone is one. The chain couples TRBV5-1 to TRBJ1-2; tentatively, D is TRBD1 (5 bases). From germline, CDR1 is SGHRS and CDR2 YFSETQ. Trimming removed 4 bases from V and 7 bases from J, with 17 bases in between. The CDR3 runs to 14 residues. The CDR3 DNA reads as TGCGCCAGCAGCGCCTCCGGGGGGGAGCGTGGCTACACCTTC. Translating gives CASSASGGERGYTF.

This chain connects TRBV5-1 to TRBJ1-6; 7 nucleotides align to TRBD1. After removal of 4 bases from V and 6 bases from J, the junction contained 7 bases not matched to a gene. The germline V gene has CDR1 SGHRS and CDR2 YFSETQ. The length of the CDR3 is 15 residues. The DNA of the CDR3 is TGCGCCAGCAGCGAGGACAGGCTATTTAATTCACCCCTCCACTTT. It codes for CASSEDRLFNSPLHF.

J is TRBJ2-2 and V is TRBV5-1; D not certain. The germline gives CDR1 SGHRS, CDR2 YFSETQ. The CDR3 is 14 amino acids. Trimming stripped 4 bases from V and 5 bases from J, with 12 bases between. The CDR3 reads CASSDPSTTGELFF. In nucleotides, the CDR3 is TGCGCCAGCAGCGACCCCTCGACTACCGGGGAGCTGTTTTTT.

This clone qualifies as medium-sized. The V gene is TRBV5-6, the J gene TRBJ2-7; 7 nucleotides match TRBD2. CDR3 length: 15 residues. Germline loops: CDR1 SGHDT, CDR2 YYEEEE. V was clipped by 2 bases and J by 1 base; unmatched bases: 6. CDR3 protein: CASSFGGRTSYEQYF. The CDR3 DNA reads as TGTGCCAGCAGCTTCGGCGGGAGAACGTCCTACGAGCAGTACTTC.

The CDR3 nucleotides read TGTGCCAGCAGCTTGGACGGACTAGGGGTCACAGATACGCAGTATTTT. Its protein product is CASSLDGLGVTDTQYF. J is TRBJ2-3 and V is TRBV5-4; TRBD2 matches 7 bases. The CDR3 has 16 residues. Germline-derived CDR1 and CDR2 are SGHNT and YYREEE (reference sequence). The V gene end was trimmed by 0 bases and the J gene end by 2 bases; junction bases not matched to a gene: 6.

The chain recombines TRBV13 with TRBJ1-2; D ambiguous. Germline V gene sequence: CDR1 PRHDT, CDR2 FYEKMQ (reference sequence). CDR3 length: 15 amino acids. V was clipped by 3 bases and J by 1 base, with 12 bases between them. The DNA for the CDR3 is TGTGCCAGCAGCTTGGGCCCAGCCATTAACTATGGCTACACCTTC. Translation: CASSLGPAINYGYTF.

CDR3 region: CASSADGRGWDEQYF. In nucleotides, the CDR3 is TGTGCCAGCTCAGCGGACGGCAGGGGATGGGACGAGCAGTACTTC. The V gene is TRBV7-2, the J gene TRBJ2-7, with TRBD1 as a possible D gene (6 bases). The V and J ends lost 8 bases and 5 bases respectively, with 22 bases between them. The germline gives CDR1 SGHTA, CDR2 FQGNSA. CDR3 length: 15 residues.

The chain combines TRBV13 with TRBJ2-7; weak D call: TRBD1 (5 bases). Germline V gives CDR1 PRHDT, CDR2 FYEKMQ (reference sequence). This CDR3 has 13 amino acids. The V end lost 2 bases, the J end lost 1 base, and 6 bases lay between the germline ends. The CDR3 is CASSLTGSYEQYF. CDR3 bases: TGTGCCAGCAGCTTAACAGGTTCCTACGAGCAGTACTTC.

This rearrangement joins TRBV7-8 to TRBJ2-7, with TRBD1 identical over 9 bases. The junction had 6 bases not matched to a gene; V was cut back by 4 bases and J by 5 bases. In germline, CDR1 is SGHVS, CDR2 FQNEAQ. The length of the CDR3 is 14 residues. DNA for the CDR3: TGTGCCAGCAGCTCACAGGGGGCGCGACACGAGCAGTACTTC. It is translated as CASSSQGARHEQYF.

This chain connects TRBV4-2 to TRBJ2-1; perhaps TRBD2 as D (7 bases). The CDR3 covers 14 residues. Trimming removed 4 bases from V and 7 bases from J, with 14 bases in between. From germline, CDR1 is LGHNA and CDR2 YNFKEQ. The CDR3 nucleotides read TGTGCCAGCAGCCGAGGGGGGGTGGGGAATGAGCAGTTCTTC. Amino acids: CASSRGGVGNEQFF.

There are a few counts of this clone. The rearrangement uses TRBV6-6 and TRBJ1-5; possible D gene TRBD1, 5 bases. The CDR3 totals 15 residues. Germline lookup yields CDR1 MNHNY and CDR2 SVGAGI (reference sequence). The ends were cut back, 2 bases at V and 7 bases at J, with 15 bases in the middle. The DNA for the CDR3 is TGTGCCAGCAGTTACGTGCAGGGCGGAGAACAGCCCCAGCATTTT. Protein: CASSYVQGGEQPQHF.

This chain links TRBV6-1 with TRBJ1-2, with a weak D call TRBD1 (5 bases). V was shortened by 6 bases and J by 1 base, with 9 bases between the two germline ends. CDR1 is MNHNS, CDR2 SASEGT, per germline. The CDR3 has 13 amino acids. CDR3 protein: CASSPGGNYGYTF. CDR3 in DNA: TGTGCCAGCAGCCCGGGGGGTAACTATGGCTACACCTTC.

The gene calls are TRBV4-1 and TRBJ1-5; no clear D gene. This CDR3 spans 15 amino acids. Germline V gene sequence: CDR1 MGHRA, CDR2 YSYEKL. V was pared by 4 bases and J by 5 bases, with 15 bases between. The CDR3 protein is CASSLYGGNDQPQHF. Written as DNA, the CDR3 is TGCGCCAGCAGCCTATATGGAGGGAATGATCAGCCCCAGCATTTT.

There are a few counts of this clone. V is TRBV6-5 and J is TRBJ1-2, with D perhaps matching TRBD1 (6 bases). Germline assignment: CDR1 MNHEY and CDR2 SVGAGI. This CDR3 is 14 amino acids long. Between the trimmed V and J ends, which lost 2 bases and 12 bases, there was a span of 19 bases. CDR3: CASSYATGSPIHTF. Written as DNA, the CDR3 is TGTGCCAGCAGTTACGCTACAGGGTCCCCAATCCACACCTTC.

Regarding this clone: The conserved closing phenylalanine or tryptophan is absent in this CDR3, likely reflecting a read error. The V and J genes are TRBV11-2 and TRBJ1-1, with D unclear. The CDR3 runs to 13 residues. Trimming removed 3 bases from V and 4 bases from J, with 9 bases in between. Per the germline V gene, CDR1 is SGHAT and CDR2 is FQNNGV. CDR3 in amino acids: CASSLEVRTEAFV. CDR3 nucleotide sequence: TGTGCCAGCAGCTTGGAGGTCCGCACTGAAGCTTTCGTT.

This chain connects TRBV18 to TRBJ1-6; D unresolved. The CDR3 totals 14 residues. Germline values: CDR1 KGHSH, CDR2 LQKENI. V was pared by 3 bases and J by 10 bases, with 13 bases between. Written as DNA, the CDR3 is TGTGCCAGCTCACCCGAGGGAACCGGGTCACCCCTCCACTTT. Translation: CASSPEGTGSPLHF.

The table lists this clone with a count of one. Here the CDR3 reads CASSRDRAEGKLFF. The CDR3 region has the DNA TGTGCCAGCAGCCGGGACAGGGCTGAAGGAAAACTGTTTTTT. The J gene is TRBJ1-4, the V gene TRBV11-2, with 9 bases that match TRBD1. This CDR3 is built from 14 residues. Germline V gives CDR1 SGHAT, CDR2 FQNNGV. V dropped 5 bases and J dropped 10; count of bases not matched to a gene: 8.

The chain employs TRBV10-3 and TRBJ2-1, with 11 nucleotides matching TRBD2. CDR1 is ENHRY, CDR2 SYGVKD, per germline. This CDR3 contains 14 residues. The trim removed 6 bases at V and 7 bases at J, leaving 5 bases unmatched. CDR3 sequence (DNA): TGTGCCATCAGGCTAGCGGGAGGTGATAATGAGCAGTTCTTC. Translating gives CAIRLAGGDNEQFF.

V gene TRBV10-3 combines with J gene TRBJ2-7; TRBD1 agrees at 7 bases. The CDR3 runs to 13 residues. After removal of 4 bases from V and 3 bases from J, the junction contained 3 bases not matched to a gene. Per germline, CDR1 ENHRY and CDR2 SYGVKD. The CDR3 DNA follows: TGTGCCATCAGTGTGGGACAGATCTACGAGCAGTACTTC. This translates into CAISVGQIYEQYF.

The rearrangement uses TRBV7-9 and TRBJ2-3; 7 bases are a match to TRBD1. In germline, CDR1 is SEHNR, CDR2 FQNEAQ (reference sequence). The V and J ends lost 6 bases and 2 bases, in that order; junction bases with no gene match: 5. This CDR3 has 14 amino acids. The CDR3 protein is CASRPTGNTDTQYF. The CDR3 DNA reads as TGTGCCAGCAGGCCGACAGGGAACACAGATACGCAGTATTTT.

This clone is medium-sized. J is TRBJ2-2 and V is TRBV2, with a tentative D call TRBD1 (6 bases). The V and J ends lost 4 bases and 4 bases respectively, with 10 bases between them. The length of the CDR3 is 14 residues. Germline values: CDR1 SNHLY, CDR2 FYNNEI. CDR3 DNA: TGTGCCAGCAGTGTTACAGGGTCCACCGGGGAGCTGTTTTTT. Translating gives CASSVTGSTGELFF. The entire variable domain, with the rest obtained from reference TRBV2 and TRBJ2-2, is as follows: EPEVTQTPSHQVTQMGQEVILRCVPISNHLYFYWYRQILGQKVEFLVSFYNNEISEKSEIFDDQFSVERPDGSNFTLKIRSTKLEDSAMYFCASSVTGSTGELFFGEGSRLTVL.

This rearrangement joins TRBV2 to TRBJ1-6; 7 bases are a match to TRBD1. The CDR3 loop spans 14 amino acids. V was clipped by 4 bases and J by 9 bases; unmatched bases: 6. In germline, CDR1 is SNHLY, CDR2 FYNNEI. CDR3 residues: CASSGQGPSSPLHF. CDR3 nucleotides: TGTGCCAGCAGTGGACAGGGTCCGTCTTCACCCCTCCACTTT.

In the case of this clone: A read error may account for a junction end that differs from germline. The J gene is TRBJ1-1, the V gene TRBV6-6, with D perhaps TRBD1 (6 bases). There are 12 residues in the CDR3. Germline CDR1 MNHNY, CDR2 SVGAGI (reference sequence). Here the CDR3 reads CASSYGDTEAFF. CDR3 in DNA: TGTGCCAGCAGTTACGGGGACACGGAAGCTTTCTTT.